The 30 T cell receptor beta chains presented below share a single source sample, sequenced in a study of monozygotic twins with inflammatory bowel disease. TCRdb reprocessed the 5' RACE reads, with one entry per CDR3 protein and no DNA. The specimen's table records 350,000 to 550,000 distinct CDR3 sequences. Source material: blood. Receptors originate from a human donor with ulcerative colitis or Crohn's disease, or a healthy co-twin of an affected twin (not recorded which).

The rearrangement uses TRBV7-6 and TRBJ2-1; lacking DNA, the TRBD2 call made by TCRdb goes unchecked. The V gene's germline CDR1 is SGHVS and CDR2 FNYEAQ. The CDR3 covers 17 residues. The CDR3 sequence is CASSPTATSLSYNEQFF.

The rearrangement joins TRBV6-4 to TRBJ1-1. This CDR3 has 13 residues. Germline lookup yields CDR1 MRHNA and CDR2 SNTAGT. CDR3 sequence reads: CASSERPNTEAFF.

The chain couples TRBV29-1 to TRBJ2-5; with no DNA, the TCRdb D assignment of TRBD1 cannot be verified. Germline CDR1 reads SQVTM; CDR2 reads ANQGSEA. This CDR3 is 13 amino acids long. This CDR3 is CSVGPRPAGTQYF.

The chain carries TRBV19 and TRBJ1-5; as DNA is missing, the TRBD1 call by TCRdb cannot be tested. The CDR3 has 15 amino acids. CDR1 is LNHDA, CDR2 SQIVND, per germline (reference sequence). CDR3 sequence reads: CASSLVDSLNQPQHF. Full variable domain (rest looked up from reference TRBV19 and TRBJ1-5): DGGITQSPKYLFRKEGQNVTLSCEQNLNHDAMYWYRQDPGQGLRLIYYSQIVNDFQKGDIAEGYSVSREKKESFPLTVTSAQKNPTAFYLCASSLVDSLNQPQHFGDGTRLSIL.

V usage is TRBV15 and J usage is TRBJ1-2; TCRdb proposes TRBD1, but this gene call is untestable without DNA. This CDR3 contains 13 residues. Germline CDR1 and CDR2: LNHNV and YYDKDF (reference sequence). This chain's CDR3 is CATSSGQSYGYTF.

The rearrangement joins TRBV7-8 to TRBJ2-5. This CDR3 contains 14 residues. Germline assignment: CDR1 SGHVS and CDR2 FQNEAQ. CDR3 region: CASSLGTKKETQYF.

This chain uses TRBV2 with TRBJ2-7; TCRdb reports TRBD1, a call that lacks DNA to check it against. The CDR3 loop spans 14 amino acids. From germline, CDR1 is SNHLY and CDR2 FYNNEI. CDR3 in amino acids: CASRRTRTVYEQYF.

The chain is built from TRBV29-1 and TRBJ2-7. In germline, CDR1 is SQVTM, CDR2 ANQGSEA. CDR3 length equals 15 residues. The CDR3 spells CSVLVVSQPSYEQYF.

This chain's CDR3 is CASTIDSTASGNTIYF. The genes are TRBV19 and TRBJ1-3. In germline, CDR1 is LNHDA, CDR2 SQIVND (reference sequence). The CDR3 contains 16 residues.

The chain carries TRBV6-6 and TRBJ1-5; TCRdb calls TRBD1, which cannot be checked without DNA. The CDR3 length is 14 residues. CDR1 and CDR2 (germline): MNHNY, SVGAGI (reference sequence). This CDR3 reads CASSPGRSNQPQHF.

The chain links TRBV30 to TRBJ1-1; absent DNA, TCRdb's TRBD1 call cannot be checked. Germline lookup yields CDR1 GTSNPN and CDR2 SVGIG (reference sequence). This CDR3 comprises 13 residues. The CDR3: CAWGGQFNTEAFF.

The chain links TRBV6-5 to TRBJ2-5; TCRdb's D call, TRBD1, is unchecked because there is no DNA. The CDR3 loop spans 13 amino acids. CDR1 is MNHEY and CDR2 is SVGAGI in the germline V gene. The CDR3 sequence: CASSQTGVETQYF.

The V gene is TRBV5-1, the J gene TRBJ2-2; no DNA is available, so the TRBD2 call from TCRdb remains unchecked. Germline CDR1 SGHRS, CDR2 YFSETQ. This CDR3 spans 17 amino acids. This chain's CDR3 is CASSLVASGANTGELFF. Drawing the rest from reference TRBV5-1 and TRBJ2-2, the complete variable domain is KAGVTQTPRYLIKTRGQQVTLSCSPISGHRSVSWYQQTPGQGLQFLFEYFSETQRNKGNFPGRFSGRQFSNSRSEMNVSTLELGDSALYLCASSLVASGANTGELFFGEGSRLTVL.

CDR3 protein: CASRTTGTTEQFF. This rearrangement joins TRBV2 to TRBJ2-1; the D call of TRBD1 rests on TCRdb alone, since no DNA is present to check it. The CDR3 length is 13 residues. In germline, CDR1 is SNHLY, CDR2 FYNNEI.

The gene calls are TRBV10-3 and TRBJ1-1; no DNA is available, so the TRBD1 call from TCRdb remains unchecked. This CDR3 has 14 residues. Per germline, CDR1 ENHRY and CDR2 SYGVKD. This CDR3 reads CAISERGQGAGAFF.

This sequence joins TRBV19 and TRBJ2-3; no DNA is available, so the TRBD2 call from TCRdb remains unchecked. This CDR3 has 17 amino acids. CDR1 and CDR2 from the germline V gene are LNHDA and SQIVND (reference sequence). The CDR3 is CASSSGTSGTSTDTQYF.

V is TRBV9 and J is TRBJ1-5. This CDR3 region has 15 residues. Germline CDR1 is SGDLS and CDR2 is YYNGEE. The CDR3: CASSPSFGSNQPQHF.

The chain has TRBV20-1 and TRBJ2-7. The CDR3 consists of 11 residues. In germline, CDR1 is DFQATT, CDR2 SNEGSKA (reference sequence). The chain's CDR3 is CSASEAREQYF.

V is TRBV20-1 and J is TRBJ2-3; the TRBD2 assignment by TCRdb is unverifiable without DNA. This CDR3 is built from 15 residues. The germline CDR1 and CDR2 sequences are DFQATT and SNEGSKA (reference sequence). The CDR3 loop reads CSANHRDSFSDTQYF.

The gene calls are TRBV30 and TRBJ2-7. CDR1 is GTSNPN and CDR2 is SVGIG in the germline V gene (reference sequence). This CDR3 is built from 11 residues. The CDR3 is CAWSGTYEQYF. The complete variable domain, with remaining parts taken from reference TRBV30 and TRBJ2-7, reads SQTIHQWPATLVQPVGSPLSLECTVEGTSNPNLYWYRQAAGRGLQLLFYSVGIGQISSEVPQNLSASRPQDRQFILSSKKLLLSDSGFYLCAWSGTYEQYFGPGTRLTVT.

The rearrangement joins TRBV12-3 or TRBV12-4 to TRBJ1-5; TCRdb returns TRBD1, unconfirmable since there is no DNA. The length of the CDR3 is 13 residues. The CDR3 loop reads CASSLAQGEPQHF.

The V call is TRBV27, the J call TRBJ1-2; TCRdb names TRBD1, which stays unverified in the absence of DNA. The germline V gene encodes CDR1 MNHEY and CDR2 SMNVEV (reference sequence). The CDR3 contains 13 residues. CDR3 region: CASGASGAEGYTF.

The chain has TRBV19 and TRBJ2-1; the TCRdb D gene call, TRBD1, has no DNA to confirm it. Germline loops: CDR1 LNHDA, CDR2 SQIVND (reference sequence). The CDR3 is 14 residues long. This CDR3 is CASSIGGNSNEQFF.

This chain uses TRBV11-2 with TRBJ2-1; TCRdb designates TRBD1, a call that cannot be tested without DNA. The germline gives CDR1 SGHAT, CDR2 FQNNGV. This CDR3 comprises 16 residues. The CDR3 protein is CASSLVGGLGYNEQFF.

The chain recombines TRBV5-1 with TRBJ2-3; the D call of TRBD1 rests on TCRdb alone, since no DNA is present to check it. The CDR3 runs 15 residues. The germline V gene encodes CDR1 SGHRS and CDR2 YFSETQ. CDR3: CASTERQGPTDTQYF.

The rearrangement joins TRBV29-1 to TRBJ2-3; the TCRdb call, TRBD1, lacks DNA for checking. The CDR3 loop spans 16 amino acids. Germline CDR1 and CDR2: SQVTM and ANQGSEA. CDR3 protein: CSAVKGRDRGTDTQYF.

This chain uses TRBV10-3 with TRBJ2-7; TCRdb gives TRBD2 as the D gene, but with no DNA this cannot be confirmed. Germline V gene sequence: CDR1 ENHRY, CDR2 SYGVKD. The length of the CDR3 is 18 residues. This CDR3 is CAISERVAGGPTSYEQYF.

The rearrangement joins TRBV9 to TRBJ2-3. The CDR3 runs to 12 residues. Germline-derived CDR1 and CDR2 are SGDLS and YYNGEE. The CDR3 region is CASSVEEHTQYF.

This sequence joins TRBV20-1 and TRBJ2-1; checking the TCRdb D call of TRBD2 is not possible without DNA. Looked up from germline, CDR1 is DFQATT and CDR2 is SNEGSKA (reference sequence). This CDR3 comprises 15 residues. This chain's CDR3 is CSARDQGGRGFEQFF.

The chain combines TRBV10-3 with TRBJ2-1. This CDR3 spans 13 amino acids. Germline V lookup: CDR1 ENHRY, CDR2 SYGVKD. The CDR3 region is CAISGYGNNEQFF.